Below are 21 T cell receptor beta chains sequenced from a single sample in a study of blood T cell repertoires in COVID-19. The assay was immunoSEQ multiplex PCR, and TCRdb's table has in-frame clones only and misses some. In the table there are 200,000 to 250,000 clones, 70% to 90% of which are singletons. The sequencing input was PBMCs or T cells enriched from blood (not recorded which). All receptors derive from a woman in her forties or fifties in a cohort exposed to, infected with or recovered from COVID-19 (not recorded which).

The CDR3 is CASSPDSVSGNTIYF. DNA of the CDR3: TGTGCCAGCAGCCCGGACAGCGTCTCTGGAAACACCATATATTTT. The V call is TRBV9, the J call TRBJ1-3; D is possibly TRBD1 (6 bases). Germline-derived CDR1 and CDR2 are SGDLS and YYNGEE. Trimming cost V 4 bases and J 0 bases, with 11 bases left between them. The CDR3 has 15 residues.

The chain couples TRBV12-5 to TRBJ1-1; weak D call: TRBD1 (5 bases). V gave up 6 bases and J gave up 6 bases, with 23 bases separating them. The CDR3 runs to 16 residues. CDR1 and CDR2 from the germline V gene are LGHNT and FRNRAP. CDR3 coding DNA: TGTGCTAGTGGATTTGAAGAAACGGTCGGGGGTCCTGAAGCTTTCTTT. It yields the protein CASGFEETVGGPEAFF.

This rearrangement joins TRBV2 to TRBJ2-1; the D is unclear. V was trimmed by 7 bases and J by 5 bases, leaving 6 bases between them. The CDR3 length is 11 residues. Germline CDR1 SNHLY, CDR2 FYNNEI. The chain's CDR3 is CASTYNNEQFF. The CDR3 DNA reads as TGTGCCAGCACGTATAACAATGAGCAGTTCTTC.

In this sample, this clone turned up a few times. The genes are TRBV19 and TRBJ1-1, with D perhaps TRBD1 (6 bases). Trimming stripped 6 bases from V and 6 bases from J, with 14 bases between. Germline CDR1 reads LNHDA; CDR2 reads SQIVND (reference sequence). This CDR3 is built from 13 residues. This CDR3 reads CASRGGQFAEAFF. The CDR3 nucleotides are TGTGCCAGTAGGGGGGGGCAATTCGCTGAAGCTTTCTTT.

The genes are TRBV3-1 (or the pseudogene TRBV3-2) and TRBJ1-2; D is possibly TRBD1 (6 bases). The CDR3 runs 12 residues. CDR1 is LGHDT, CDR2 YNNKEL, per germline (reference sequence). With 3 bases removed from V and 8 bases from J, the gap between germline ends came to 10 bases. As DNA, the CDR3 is TGTGCCAGCAGCCACAGGGGTGCCGGCTACACCTTC. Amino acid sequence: CASSHRGAGYTF.

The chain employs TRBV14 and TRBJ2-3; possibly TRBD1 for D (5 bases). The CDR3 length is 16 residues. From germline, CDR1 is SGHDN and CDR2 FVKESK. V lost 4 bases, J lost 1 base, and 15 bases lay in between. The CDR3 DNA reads TGTGCCAGCAGCCTATCATTGGGCAGGGGCACAGATACGCAGTATTTT. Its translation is CASSLSLGRGTDTQYF.

The CDR3 protein is CASSSRSGSEQFF. The CDR3 coding sequence is TGTGCCAGCAGCTCCCGCTCGGGGAGTGAGCAGTTCTTC. This chain connects TRBV7-2 to TRBJ2-1; D may be TRBD2 (5 bases). This CDR3 has 13 amino acids. Trimming removed 4 bases at V and 9 bases at J, with 13 bases between. The V gene's germline CDR1 is SGHTA and CDR2 FQGNSA.

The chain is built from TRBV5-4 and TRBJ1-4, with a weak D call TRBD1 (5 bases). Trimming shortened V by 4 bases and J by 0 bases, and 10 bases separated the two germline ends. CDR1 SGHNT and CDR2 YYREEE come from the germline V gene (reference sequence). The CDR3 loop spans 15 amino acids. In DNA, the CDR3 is TGTGCCAGCAGCAAGACAGTTGCAACTAATGAAAAACTGTTTTTT. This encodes CASSKTVATNEKLFF.

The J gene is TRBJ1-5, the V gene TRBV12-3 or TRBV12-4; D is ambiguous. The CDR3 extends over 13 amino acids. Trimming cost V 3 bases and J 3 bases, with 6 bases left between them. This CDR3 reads CASSFTDNQPQHF. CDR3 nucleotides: TGTGCCAGCAGTTTCACAGACAATCAGCCCCAGCATTTT.

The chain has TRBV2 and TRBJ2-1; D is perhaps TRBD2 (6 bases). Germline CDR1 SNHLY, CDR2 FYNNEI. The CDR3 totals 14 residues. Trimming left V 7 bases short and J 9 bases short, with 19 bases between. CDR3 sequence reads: CASTGTGGFGEQFF. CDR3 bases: TGTGCCAGCACCGGGACTGGTGGTTTCGGTGAGCAGTTCTTC.

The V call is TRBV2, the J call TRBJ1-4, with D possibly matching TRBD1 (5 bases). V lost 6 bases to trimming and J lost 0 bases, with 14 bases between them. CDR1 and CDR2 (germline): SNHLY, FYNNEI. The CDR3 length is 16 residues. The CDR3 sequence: CASSLAGGATNEKLFF. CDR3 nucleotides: TGTGCCAGCAGCCTAGCTGGGGGGGCAACTAATGAAAAACTGTTTTTT.

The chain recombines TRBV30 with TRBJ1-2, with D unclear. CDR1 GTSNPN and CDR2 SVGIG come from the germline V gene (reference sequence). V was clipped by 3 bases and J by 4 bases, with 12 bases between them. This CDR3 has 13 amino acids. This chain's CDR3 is CAWRKADFYGYTF. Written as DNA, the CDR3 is TGTGCCTGGAGAAAGGCAGACTTCTATGGCTACACCTTC.

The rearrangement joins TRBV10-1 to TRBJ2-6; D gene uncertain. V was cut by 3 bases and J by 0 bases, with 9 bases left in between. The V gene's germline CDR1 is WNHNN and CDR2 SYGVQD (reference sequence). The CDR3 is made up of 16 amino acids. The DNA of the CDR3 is TGCGCCAGCAGTGAAGGATCAGGCTCTGGGGCCAACGTCCTGACTTTC. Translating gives CASSEGSGSGANVLTF.

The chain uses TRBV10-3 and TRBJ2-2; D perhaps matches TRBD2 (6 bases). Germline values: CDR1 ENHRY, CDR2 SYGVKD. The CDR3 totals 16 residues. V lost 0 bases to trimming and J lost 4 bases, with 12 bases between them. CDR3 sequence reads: CAISESSGVTTGELFF. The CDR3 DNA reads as TGTGCCATCAGTGAGTCATCGGGGGTGACCACCGGGGAGCTGTTTTTT.

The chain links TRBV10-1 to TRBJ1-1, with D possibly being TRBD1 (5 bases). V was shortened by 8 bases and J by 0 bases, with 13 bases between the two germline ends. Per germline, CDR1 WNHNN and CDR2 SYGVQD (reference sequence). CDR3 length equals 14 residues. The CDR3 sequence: CASRRGSLNTEAFF. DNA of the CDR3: TGCGCCAGCCGCCGGGGGAGCCTGAACACTGAAGCTTTCTTT.

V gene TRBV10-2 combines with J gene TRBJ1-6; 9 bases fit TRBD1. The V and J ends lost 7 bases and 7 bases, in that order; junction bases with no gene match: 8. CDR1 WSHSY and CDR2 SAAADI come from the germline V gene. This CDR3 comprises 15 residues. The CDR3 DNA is TGCGCCAGCATGGTCAGGGGACAGGGAAATTCACCCCTCCACTTT. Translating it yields CASMVRGQGNSPLHF.

CDR3 DNA: TGTGCCAGCAGTCCCCGGGGGGCCCCGTTTCATTACAATGAGCAGTTCTTC. Translating gives CASSPRGAPFHYNEQFF. The J gene is TRBJ2-1, the V gene TRBV6-2 or TRBV6-3, with a possible D match to TRBD2 (7 bases). CDR3 length: 17 amino acids. CDR1 and CDR2 from the germline V gene are MNHEY and SVGEGT. V was shortened by 5 bases and J by 4 bases, with 21 bases between the two germline ends.

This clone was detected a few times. Written as DNA, the CDR3 is TGTGCCAGCTCACCACTCCGACTAGCGGGACGCACAGATACGCAGTATTTT. It translates to CASSPLRLAGRTDTQYF. The chain has TRBV18 and TRBJ2-3; 11 bases fit TRBD2. The CDR3 is 17 amino acids. Trimming removed 1 base from V and 1 base from J; junction bases left unmatched: 4. Germline V CDR1 and CDR2: KGHSH, LQKENI.

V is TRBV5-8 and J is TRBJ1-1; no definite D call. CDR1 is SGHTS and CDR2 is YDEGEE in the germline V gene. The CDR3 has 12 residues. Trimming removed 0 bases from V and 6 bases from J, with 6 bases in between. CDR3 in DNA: TGTGCCAGCAGCTTGGCCTTCCCTGAAGCTTTCTTT. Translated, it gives CASSLAFPEAFF.

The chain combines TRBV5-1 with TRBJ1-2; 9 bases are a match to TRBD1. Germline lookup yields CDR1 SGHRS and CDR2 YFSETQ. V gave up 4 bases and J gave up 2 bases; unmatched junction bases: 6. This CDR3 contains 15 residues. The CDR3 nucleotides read TGCGCCAGCAGCCCCACAGGGGGCCGGAACTATGGCTACACCTTC. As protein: CASSPTGGRNYGYTF.

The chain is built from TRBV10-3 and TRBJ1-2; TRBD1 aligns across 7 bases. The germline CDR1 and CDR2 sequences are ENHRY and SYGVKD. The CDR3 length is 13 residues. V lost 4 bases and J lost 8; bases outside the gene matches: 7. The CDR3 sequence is CAISVEGARGYTF. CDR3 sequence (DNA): TGTGCCATCAGTGTGGAGGGGGCGCGGGGCTACACCTTC.